A single TCR beta chain is shown here with its context. As yet, its antigen is unknown. These data belong to a study of OX40 agonist ivuxolimab in advanced cancers. Study-wide background: Patients received intravenous ivuxolimab every 2 weeks at 0.01 to 10 mg/kg. The study, taken as a whole, reports: CD8+ T cells averaged more expanded clones than CD4+.

Profiling relied on immunoSEQ multiplex PCR, and the TCRdb table lists in-frame clones only, not all of them. The repertoire holds around 100,000 clones, with roughly nine tenths as singletons. The CDR3 runs to 12 residues. Germline CDR1 reads SGHTA; CDR2 reads FQGNSA. Trimming shortened V by 3 bases and J by 7 bases, and 9 bases separated the two germline ends. The sequencing used CD4+ or CD8+ T cells sorted from blood, collected in a trial of the OX40 agonist ivuxolimab. The receptor's source is an adult with an advanced solid tumor such as melanoma, head and neck, liver or kidney cancer. The V call is TRBV7-2, the J call TRBJ1-2, with no clear D. This chain's CDR3 is CASSFNPGGYTF. In nucleotides, the CDR3 is TGTGCCAGCAGCTTCAACCCCGGTGGCTACACCTTC. The full variable domain, in which reference TRBV7-2 and TRBJ1-2 provide the parts outside the CDR3, is GAGVSQSPSNKVTEKGKDVELRCDPISGHTALYWYRQSLGQGLEFLIYFQGNSAPDKSGLPSDRFSAERTGGSVSTLTIQRTQQEDSAVYLCASSFNPGGYTFGSGTRLTVV.